Following are 12 T cell receptor beta chains from one sample sequenced in a study of blood T cell repertoires in COVID-19. The method was immunoSEQ multiplex PCR; TCRdb's version includes in-frame clones alone and lacks a portion of them. This sample has some 150,000 clones; 80% to 90% occur once, and the top ten carry 2.5% to 4%. The specimen was peripheral blood. These receptors all stem from a man between 65 and 85 years old with acute or convalescent COVID-19.

The CDR3 loop reads CASSLKGSTEAFF. The CDR3 bases are TGTGCCAGCAGCTTGAAAGGGAGCACTGAAGCTTTCTTT. The rearrangement joins TRBV11-3 to TRBJ1-1; D gene unclear. V shed 3 bases and J shed 4 bases, with 9 bases lying between them. In germline, CDR1 is SGHNT, CDR2 YENEEA. The CDR3 is made up of 13 amino acids. The full variable domain, its missing parts supplied by reference TRBV11-3 and TRBJ1-1, is EAGVVQSPRYKIIEKKQPVAFWCNPISGHNTLYWYLQNLGQGPELLIRYENEEAVDDSQLPKDRFSAERLKGVDSTLKIQPAELGDSAVYLCASSLKGSTEAFFGQGTRLTVV.

The chain recombines TRBV7-9 with TRBJ1-5; no clear D gene. Per germline, CDR1 SEHNR and CDR2 FQNEAQ (reference sequence). Trimming took off 1 base at V and 7 bases at J, with 8 bases between the two ends. This CDR3 contains 13 residues. The CDR3 nucleotides are TGTGCCAGCAGCTTAGGATACGGGCAGCCCCAGCATTTT. Its translation: CASSLGYGQPQHF.

V gene TRBV5-1 combines with J gene TRBJ1-1; the D gene is possibly TRBD1 (5 bases). The CDR3 length is 14 residues. Germline loops: CDR1 SGHRS, CDR2 YFSETQ. Trimming pared 2 bases from V and 6 bases from J, leaving 14 bases between. CDR3 in amino acids: CASSFGLEGSEAFF. The CDR3 DNA sequence: TGCGCCAGCAGCTTTGGCTTGGAGGGGTCTGAAGCTTTCTTT.

This sequence joins TRBV18 and TRBJ1-1, with D unresolved. This CDR3 region has 14 residues. Per germline, CDR1 KGHSH and CDR2 LQKENI. V gave up 2 bases and J gave up 1 base, with 8 bases separating them. The CDR3 reads CASSPAGSNTEAFF. CDR3 DNA: TGTGCCAGCTCACCAGCAGGCTCGAACACTGAAGCTTTCTTT.

The chain combines TRBV12-3 or TRBV12-4 with TRBJ2-1, with TRBD2 as a possible D gene (5 bases). CDR3 length equals 13 residues. The germline V and J ends were trimmed by 7 bases and 7 bases, with 14 bases remaining between them. The chain's CDR3 is CASTSTGINEQFF. In DNA, the CDR3 is TGTGCCAGCACCTCAACGGGGATAAATGAGCAGTTCTTC.

The chain uses TRBV28 and TRBJ2-2; D perhaps matches TRBD1 (5 bases). Between the trimmed V and J ends, which lost 0 bases and 4 bases, there was a span of 15 bases. Germline assignment: CDR1 MDHEN and CDR2 SYDVKM. The CDR3 contains 17 residues. The CDR3 reads CASSLWDQQGSTGELFF. The CDR3 coding sequence is TGTGCCAGCAGTTTATGGGATCAGCAGGGCAGCACCGGGGAGCTGTTTTTT.

This chain links TRBV7-8 with TRBJ2-7, with D unclear. The V end lost 3 bases, the J end lost 0 bases, and 6 bases lay between the germline ends. In germline, CDR1 is SGHVS, CDR2 FQNEAQ. This CDR3 is 13 amino acids long. In DNA, the CDR3 is TGTGCCAGCAGCTTTAGGAGCTCCTACGAGCAGTACTTC. The encoded protein is CASSFRSSYEQYF. Combining the CDR3 with reference TRBV7-8 and TRBJ2-7 gives the whole variable domain GAGVSQSPRYKVAKRGQDVALRCDPISGHVSLFWYQQALGQGPEFLTYFQNEAQLDKSGLPSDRFFAERPEGSVSTLKIQRTQQEDSAVYLCASSFRSSYEQYFGPGTRLTVT.

The chain combines TRBV9 with TRBJ1-4, with 9 nucleotides matching TRBD1. This CDR3 contains 15 residues. Germline V gives CDR1 SGDLS, CDR2 YYNGEE. V shed 0 bases and J 5 bases; nucleotides not matched to a gene: 2. CDR3 in amino acids: CASSVAGQGNEKLFF. The CDR3 DNA reads TGTGCCAGCAGCGTAGCAGGACAGGGGAATGAAAAACTGTTTTTT.

V gene TRBV10-3 combines with J gene TRBJ1-1; no definite D call. The CDR3 has 15 amino acids. Germline-derived CDR1 and CDR2 are ENHRY and SYGVKD. V was shortened by 2 bases and J by 1 base, with 11 bases between the two germline ends. For the CDR3, the DNA is TGTGCCATCAGTGAGGAGGGAATGGGGAACACTGAAGCTTTCTTT. It yields the protein CAISEEGMGNTEAFF.

The chain recombines TRBV10-3 with TRBJ1-5, with D possibly TRBD1 on 5 matching bases. CDR3 length: 14 residues. The V and J ends lost 10 bases and 0 bases respectively, with 13 bases between them. From germline, CDR1 is ENHRY and CDR2 SYGVKD. The CDR3 sequence: CATTTGYSNQPQHF. The CDR3 nucleotides read TGTGCCACGACAACAGGCTATAGCAATCAGCCCCAGCATTTT.

The V gene is TRBV18, the J gene TRBJ2-3, with TRBD2 identical over 7 bases. The CDR3 runs to 18 residues. The germline CDR1 and CDR2 sequences are KGHSH and LQKENI. Trimming at V came to 1 base and at J to 0 bases, leaving 10 bases not matched to a gene. The CDR3 region is CASSPRQLASTSTDTQYF. Written as DNA, the CDR3 is TGTGCCAGCTCACCACGCCAACTAGCGAGTACTAGCACAGATACGCAGTATTTT.

This sequence joins TRBV7-9 and TRBJ2-7, with TRBD2 identical over 8 bases. Germline V lookup: CDR1 SEHNR, CDR2 FQNEAQ (reference sequence). This CDR3 spans 17 amino acids. Trimming at V came to 1 base and at J to 4 bases, leaving 12 bases not matched to a gene. DNA of the CDR3: TGTGCCAGCAGCTTAGACTCGGGAGGGCCTGGGGGGTACGAGCAGTACTTC. It is translated as CASSLDSGGPGGYEQYF.